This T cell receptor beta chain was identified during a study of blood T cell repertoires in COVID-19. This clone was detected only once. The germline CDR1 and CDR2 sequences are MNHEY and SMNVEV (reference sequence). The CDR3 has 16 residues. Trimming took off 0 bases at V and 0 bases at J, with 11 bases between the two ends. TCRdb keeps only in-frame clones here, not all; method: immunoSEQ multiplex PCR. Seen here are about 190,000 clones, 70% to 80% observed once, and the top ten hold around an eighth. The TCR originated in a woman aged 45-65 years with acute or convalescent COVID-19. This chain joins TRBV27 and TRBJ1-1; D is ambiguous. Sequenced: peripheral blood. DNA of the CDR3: TGTGCCAGCAGTTTATCTGCTATCCTCATGAACACTGAAGCTTTCTTT. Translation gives CASSLSAILMNTEAFF.